Listed below are T cell receptor beta chains from one sample, sequenced in a study of T cell responses to AZD1222 COVID-19 vaccine. Measured with immunoSEQ multiplex PCR; TCRdb has only the in-frame clones, and not every one. The data contain fewer than 150,000 clones, 90% of them singletons. Sample: peripheral blood, taken on day 0 of AZD1222 vaccination. These receptors all stem from an adult in good health. Each CDR3 is given with its conserved first and last residue. The order of the fields is V gene, J gene, D gene, clone size, CDR3 protein, CDR3 DNA. A D gene is named only where the DNA matches it firmly. Clone size is stated in some rows and not others, as once, few, many or a class when expanded.

V gene: TRBV24-1; J gene: TRBJ1-4; D gene: NA; clone size: NA; CDR3 protein: CATSDSPDEKLFF; CDR3 DNA: TGTGCCACCAGTGATTCCCCCGATGAAAAACTGTTTTTT
V gene: TRBV10-3; J gene: TRBJ2-1; D gene: NA; clone size: NA; CDR3 protein: CAISESRGGVDEQFF; CDR3 DNA: TGTGCCATCAGTGAAAGTAGGGGGGGTGTGGATGAGCAGTTCTTC
V gene: TRBV19; J gene: TRBJ1-1; D gene: NA; clone size: NA; CDR3 protein: CASSIPGAPEAFF; CDR3 DNA: TGTGCCAGTAGTATACCGGGGGCACCTGAAGCTTTCTTT
V gene: TRBV6-5; J gene: TRBJ1-1; D gene: NA; clone size: NA; CDR3 protein: CASSYSRRTEAFF; CDR3 DNA: TGTGCCAGCAGTTACTCCAGGCGCACTGAAGCTTTCTTT
V gene: TRBV5-1; J gene: TRBJ2-7; D gene: NA; clone size: once; CDR3 protein: CASSLGIGEEQYF; CDR3 DNA: TGCGCCAGCAGCTTGGGTATTGGGGAAGAGCAGTACTTC
V gene: TRBV30; J gene: TRBJ2-7; D gene: TRBD1; clone size: NA; CDR3 protein: CAWQITGGYEQYF; CDR3 DNA: TGTGCCTGGCAAATTACAGGGGGCTACGAGCAGTACTTC
V gene: TRBV18; J gene: TRBJ1-6; D gene: NA; clone size: NA; CDR3 protein: CASSPGPPAYNSPLHF; CDR3 DNA: TGTGCCAGCTCACCAGGACCACCAGCCTATAATTCACCCCTCCACTTT
V gene: TRBV19; J gene: TRBJ1-4; D gene: TRBD1; clone size: NA; CDR3 protein: CASSKTGQYEKLFF; CDR3 DNA: TGTGCCAGTAGTAAAACGGGACAGTATGAAAAACTGTTTTTT
V gene: TRBV20-1; J gene: TRBJ1-2; D gene: TRBD1; clone size: once; CDR3 protein: CSAIDREGGNYGYTF; CDR3 DNA: TGCAGTGCTATTGACAGGGAGGGTGGCAACTATGGCTACACCTTC
V gene: TRBV7-3; J gene: TRBJ2-3; D gene: TRBD2; clone size: NA; CDR3 protein: CASSYGGRADTQYF; CDR3 DNA: TGTGCCAGCAGCTACGGCGGGAGAGCAGATACGCAGTATTTT
V gene: TRBV12-3/TRBV12-4; J gene: TRBJ2-7; D gene: NA; clone size: once; CDR3 protein: CASRRGWEEQYF; CDR3 DNA: TGTGCCAGCAGGAGGGGTTGGGAGGAGCAGTACTTC
V gene: TRBV21-1; J gene: TRBJ2-2; D gene: NA; clone size: NA; CDR3 protein: CASSAQGRSNTGELFF; CDR3 DNA: TGTGCCAGCAGCGCACAGGGCAGGTCGAATACCGGGGAGCTGTTTTTT
V gene: TRBV5-1; J gene: TRBJ2-7; D gene: TRBD2; clone size: NA; CDR3 protein: CASSWRGVSYEQYF; CDR3 DNA: TGCGCCAGCAGCTGGCGGGGGGTCTCCTACGAGCAGTACTTC
V gene: TRBV6-4; J gene: TRBJ2-2; D gene: NA; clone size: NA; CDR3 protein: CASSDATDTGELFF; CDR3 DNA: TGTGCCAGCAGTGACGCGACGGACACCGGGGAGCTGTTTTTT